Included here is one TCR beta chain sequence, with context. V shed 4 bases and J shed 10 bases, with 20 bases lying between them. CDR3 size: 15 residues. Germline V gene data show CDR1 as SGDLS and CDR2 as YYNGEE. This specimen belongs to a study of cytomegalovirus exposure and HLA in healthy donors. The PCR employed 60 Vbeta primers together with 13 Jbeta primers. Source study methods: An analysis that came later counted tens of millions of unique TCR beta chains, approximately 10 million shared. Sequencing was performed with immunoSEQ multiplex PCR; in TCRdb, only in-frame clones are kept and a portion is missing. The V and J calls and clone size are taken from that table; D and trimming were inferred from the DNA. The table lists approximately 100,000 clones, about 75% of them singletons.

This sequence originates from a woman between 35 and 50 years old in good health and CMV-seronegative. The sample taken for sequencing was PBMCs. The chain employs TRBV9 and TRBJ1-4; no firm D call. This CDR3 is CASSPRSTVAGKLFF. The DNA for the CDR3 is TGTGCCAGCAGCCCGAGGAGTACGGTGGCCGGAAAACTGTTTTTT. Looking up the rest from reference TRBV9 and TRBJ1-4 gives the full variable domain: DSGVTQTPKHLITATGQRVTLRCSPRSGDLSVYWYQQSLDQGLQFLIQYYNGEERAKGNILERFSAQQFPDLHSELNLSSLELGDSALYFCASSPRSTVAGKLFFGSGTQLSVL.